What follows are 14 T cell receptor beta chains derived from one specimen sequenced in a study of T cell responses to AZD1222 COVID-19 vaccine. Sequenced by immunoSEQ multiplex PCR; TCRdb stores in-frame clones only, minus some. The data contain under 100,000 clones, 80% to 90% of them seen just once; the ten biggest clones take up roughly 15%. Sample: peripheral blood, taken on day 0 of AZD1222 vaccination. Receptors were obtained from an adult in good health.

The rearrangement uses TRBV9 and TRBJ2-3, with 16 bases fitting TRBD2. The CDR3 runs to 18 residues. Germline lookup yields CDR1 SGDLS and CDR2 YYNGEE. Losses at the gene ends were 3 bases for V and 7 bases for J; bases not matched to a gene: 11. In nucleotides, the CDR3 is TGTGCCAGCAGCGCGGGCCCGGGACTAGCGGGAGGGGGGAATACGCAGTATTTT. It yields the protein CASSAGPGLAGGGNTQYF.

J is TRBJ1-2 and V is TRBV29-1; D unresolved. Trimming took 2 bases from V and 4 from J, leaving 14 bases between them. Germline V gene sequence: CDR1 SQVTM, CDR2 ANQGSEA. This CDR3 region has 14 residues. CDR3 coding DNA: TGCAGCGTTGAACTACGGGAGACGGTCTATGGCTACACCTTC. Translated, it gives CSVELRETVYGYTF.

The J gene is TRBJ1-3, the V gene TRBV4-2; D ambiguous. Per the germline V gene, CDR1 is LGHNA and CDR2 is YNFKEQ. The CDR3 length is 18 residues. The V end was cut by 0 bases, the J end by 0 bases, with 15 bases between. The CDR3 coding sequence is TGTGCCAGCAGCCAAGATCGAGCCCGGACGAGCTCTGGAAACACCATATATTTT. Its translation: CASSQDRARTSSGNTIYF.

This chain connects TRBV3-1 (or the pseudogene TRBV3-2) to TRBJ2-7, with D possibly TRBD2 on 6 matching bases. V lost 4 bases to trimming and J lost 6 bases, with 13 bases between them. The germline V gene has CDR1 LGHDT and CDR2 YNNKEL (reference sequence). The CDR3 is 13 residues long. The CDR3 sequence: CASSLLAGGEQYF. DNA of the CDR3: TGTGCCAGCAGCCTACTGGCCGGGGGCGAGCAGTACTTC.

The V call is TRBV7-9, the J call TRBJ2-1; possible D gene TRBD1, 5 bases. The CDR3 runs to 12 residues. Germline loops: CDR1 SEHNR, CDR2 FQNEAQ (reference sequence). The V and J ends lost 9 bases and 5 bases respectively, with 11 bases between them. CDR3 sequence (DNA): TGTGCCAGTTCAGGGCGGAACAATGAGCAGTTCTTC. This codes for CASSGRNNEQFF. Together with reference TRBV7-9 and TRBJ2-1, the CDR3 gives the full variable domain: DTGVSQNPRHKITKRGQNVTFRCDPISEHNRLYWYRQTLGQGPEFLTYFQNEAQLEKSRLLSDRFSAERPKGSFSTLEIQRTEQGDSAMYLCASSGRNNEQFFGPGTRLTVL.

V gene TRBV7-6 combines with J gene TRBJ2-1; 7 bases are a match to TRBD2. Germline loops: CDR1 SGHVS, CDR2 FNYEAQ. The junction had 7 bases not matched to a gene; V was cut back by 5 bases and J by 6 bases. This CDR3 contains 14 residues. CDR3 sequence: CASSALAVTNEQFF. Here the CDR3 DNA reads TGTGCCAGCAGCGCTCTAGCGGTAACCAATGAGCAGTTCTTC.

This clone was picked up many times. The chain recombines TRBV19 with TRBJ2-2; 7 nucleotides align to TRBD1. J was trimmed by 3 bases and V by 7 bases; bases with no gene match: 11. CDR3 length equals 16 residues. The germline V gene encodes CDR1 LNHDA and CDR2 SQIVND (reference sequence). CDR3 in DNA: TGTGCCAGTACTGAAGGGGGCGCGGGTGACACCGGGGAGCTGTTTTTT. The encoded protein is CASTEGGAGDTGELFF.

This chain connects TRBV27 to TRBJ1-1, with D hard to call. The V gene lost 4 bases and the J gene lost 0 bases, with 15 bases spanning the gap. The CDR3 loop spans 16 amino acids. Germline V CDR1 and CDR2: MNHEY, SMNVEV (reference sequence). The CDR3 protein is CASSSRMTGMNTEAFF. CDR3 sequence (DNA): TGTGCCAGCAGTTCCAGGATGACGGGGATGAACACTGAAGCTTTCTTT.

The V gene is TRBV25-1, the J gene TRBJ1-1; possible D gene TRBD1, 5 bases. Trimming took off 5 bases at V and 5 bases at J, with 12 bases between the two ends. Germline values: CDR1 MGHDK, CDR2 SYGVNS. The CDR3 sequence is 13 residues long. CDR3 sequence (DNA): TGTGCCAGCAGTCCCCGGGGGGGAACTGAAGCTTTCTTT. Protein product: CASSPRGGTEAFF.

The chain joins TRBV7-9 to TRBJ2-2, with 12 bases identical to TRBD1. The CDR3 loop spans 18 amino acids. Per germline, CDR1 SEHNR and CDR2 FQNEAQ (reference sequence). Trimming cost V 2 bases and J 0 bases; bases outside gene matches: 4. This CDR3 reads CASSLLGQGASNTGELFF. The CDR3 region has the DNA TGTGCCAGCAGCTTATTGGGACAGGGGGCCTCGAACACCGGGGAGCTGTTTTTT.

The chain recombines TRBV3-1 (or the pseudogene TRBV3-2) with TRBJ1-5; no reliable D call. V was shortened by 6 bases and J by 0 bases, with 3 bases between the two germline ends. Germline loops: CDR1 LGHDT, CDR2 YNNKEL (reference sequence). The CDR3 is made up of 12 amino acids. The CDR3 nucleotides read TGTGCCAGCAGTTATAGCAATCAGCCCCAGCATTTT. Translated: CASSYSNQPQHF.

The chain recombines TRBV12-3 or TRBV12-4 with TRBJ1-5, with 8 bases identical to TRBD1. The V and J ends lost 5 bases and 7 bases, in that order; junction bases with no gene match: 4. The CDR3 totals 13 residues. The CDR3 nucleotides read TGTGCCAGCAGTCTTGGACAGGGCCAGCCCCAGCATTTT. This translates into CASSLGQGQPQHF.

CDR3 bases: TGTGCCAGCAGCCGCACGGGTTTGAACACTGAAGCTTTCTTT. The encoded protein is CASSRTGLNTEAFF. The genes are TRBV28 and TRBJ1-1; no clear D. The CDR3 length is 14 residues. With 6 bases removed from V and 0 bases from J, the gap between germline ends came to 11 bases. CDR1 and CDR2 (germline): MDHEN, SYDVKM.

The chain carries TRBV5-4 and TRBJ2-3; tentatively, D is TRBD2 (6 bases). Deletions cut 0 bases from V and 1 base from J, with 9 bases between. This CDR3 spans 15 amino acids. Germline V gene lookup returns CDR1 SGHNT and CDR2 YYREEE (reference sequence). The CDR3, as DNA: TGTGCCAGCAGCTTGGGGCTAGCGCGCACAGATACGCAGTATTTT. Amino acid sequence: CASSLGLARTDTQYF.